This passage covers 29 T cell receptor beta chains from one sample sequenced in a study of blood T cell repertoires in COVID-19. Profiling relied on immunoSEQ multiplex PCR, and the TCRdb table lists in-frame clones only, not all of them. The sample contains tens of thousands of clones, around 86% of which appear only once. The sequenced sample consisted of peripheral blood. The receptors here all came from a man between 70 and 80 years old with active or convalescent COVID-19.

The chain carries TRBV4-1 and TRBJ2-3; maybe TRBD2 (6 bases). V gave up 4 bases and J gave up 0 bases, with 17 bases separating them. CDR1 and CDR2 (germline): MGHRA, YSYEKL. The CDR3 is 17 residues long. The CDR3 region has the DNA TGCGCCAGCAGCCCAACACCAGGGACTCTTAGCACAGATACGCAGTATTTT. This codes for CASSPTPGTLSTDTQYF.

The chain joins TRBV19 to TRBJ2-1, with D possibly matching TRBD1 (5 bases). V shed 3 bases and J shed 6 bases, with 12 bases lying between them. CDR1 LNHDA and CDR2 SQIVND come from the germline V gene (reference sequence). This CDR3 is built from 14 residues. CDR3 sequence reads: CASSISTVGNEQFF. In nucleotides, the CDR3 is TGTGCCAGTAGTATTTCGACAGTTGGCAATGAGCAGTTCTTC.

The chain employs TRBV29-1 and TRBJ1-1, with D possibly matching TRBD1 (5 bases). The CDR3 runs to 12 residues. The V gene's germline CDR1 is SQVTM and CDR2 ANQGSEA. V gave up 4 bases and J gave up 9 bases, with 15 bases separating them. CDR3: CSVGQVGGQAFF. The CDR3 DNA sequence: TGCAGCGTTGGGCAGGTCGGGGGACAAGCTTTCTTT.

This clone was counted only a few times. CDR3 bases: TGTGCCATCAGTGAGTCGGCGGGGGGCGCCCGCACTGAAGCTTTCTTT. It is translated as CAISESAGGARTEAFF. The chain employs TRBV10-3 and TRBJ1-1; a weak D match, TRBD1 (6 bases). The germline V and J ends were trimmed by 0 bases and 4 bases, with 15 bases remaining between them. The germline V gene has CDR1 ENHRY and CDR2 SYGVKD. The CDR3 contains 16 residues.

V usage is TRBV19 and J usage is TRBJ2-1; 8 bases align to TRBD1. CDR3 length equals 17 residues. V was clipped by 8 bases and J by 1 base; unmatched bases: 13. Looked up from germline, CDR1 is LNHDA and CDR2 is SQIVND (reference sequence). The CDR3 DNA reads TGTGCCAGTGCTAAGACTAGACAGGGGATTTCCTACAATGAGCAGTTCTTC. Protein: CASAKTRQGISYNEQFF.

The chain carries TRBV28 and TRBJ2-7; D gene uncertain. Germline-derived CDR1 and CDR2 are MDHEN and SYDVKM. Trimming cost V 8 bases and J 0 bases, with 11 bases left between them. The CDR3 has 13 amino acids. This CDR3 reads CASRPSHSYEQYF. In DNA, the CDR3 is TGTGCCAGCCGCCCCAGTCACTCCTACGAGCAGTACTTC.

This clone was detected a few times. The V and J genes are TRBV5-5 and TRBJ1-1, with no clear D. Trimming removed 0 bases at V and 6 bases at J, with 12 bases between. This CDR3 is 14 amino acids long. Germline CDR1 is SGHKS and CDR2 is YYEKEE (reference sequence). The CDR3 reads CASSLDGREAEAFF. The CDR3 region has the DNA TGTGCCAGCAGCTTGGACGGGAGAGAAGCTGAAGCTTTCTTT.

This rearrangement joins TRBV28 to TRBJ2-1; TRBD2 aligns across 8 bases. The germline V gene encodes CDR1 MDHEN and CDR2 SYDVKM. V gave up 2 bases and J gave up 7 bases; unmatched junction bases: 25. The CDR3 loop spans 21 amino acids. DNA for the CDR3: TGTGCCAGCAGTTTAGGGGTATGGGGTCGACTAGCGCCCACTTGGGTTAATGAGCAGTTCTTC. Translation gives CASSLGVWGRLAPTWVNEQFF.

The rearrangement uses TRBV5-6 and TRBJ1-3; D unresolved. The germline V gene encodes CDR1 SGHDT and CDR2 YYEEEE. This CDR3 region has 15 residues. V lost 0 bases and J lost 0, with 7 bases in between. The DNA of the CDR3 is TGTGCCAGCAGCTTGGCCTCAGTCTCTGGAAACACCATATATTTT. Translation gives CASSLASVSGNTIYF.

CDR3 amino acids: CASSLGGQNRDTQYF. The CDR3 DNA follows: TGTGCCAGCAGCTTAGGGGGACAGAACAGGGATACGCAGTATTTT. V usage is TRBV7-2 and J usage is TRBJ2-3; TRBD1 matches 7 bases. This CDR3 has 15 residues. Per the germline V gene, CDR1 is SGHTA and CDR2 is FQGNSA. V was clipped by 1 base and J by 6 bases; unmatched bases: 7.

The J gene is TRBJ2-1, the V gene TRBV19, with 10 bases aligning to TRBD2. Germline trimming cut 7 bases from V and 8 bases from J; bases unmatched to any gene: 11. This CDR3 region has 15 residues. Germline CDR1 is LNHDA and CDR2 is SQIVND (reference sequence). Here the CDR3 reads CASKDLAGVQYEQFF. The CDR3 bases are TGTGCCAGTAAGGATCTAGCGGGAGTACAATATGAGCAGTTCTTC.

The chain has TRBV2 and TRBJ1-3, with no clear D. Trimming removed 7 bases from V and 0 bases from J, with 7 bases in between. Per germline, CDR1 SNHLY and CDR2 FYNNEI. The CDR3 loop spans 13 amino acids. In DNA, the CDR3 is TGTGCCAGCATATCTGTCTCTGGAAACACCATATATTTT. As protein: CASISVSGNTIYF.

This clone was picked up a small number of times. This sequence joins TRBV2 and TRBJ1-5; 7 nucleotides match TRBD1. After removal of 6 bases from V and 5 bases from J, the junction contained 7 bases not matched to a gene. The CDR3 has 14 residues. CDR1 and CDR2 (germline): SNHLY, FYNNEI. The CDR3: CASRDRVSDQPQHF. In nucleotides, the CDR3 is TGTGCCAGCAGAGACAGGGTTTCCGATCAGCCCCAGCATTTT.

The chain has TRBV6-7 and TRBJ1-2, with 7 bases lining up with TRBD1. TRBV6-7 is filed as an ORF, its function uncertain. J gave up 2 bases and V 2 bases, and 14 bases lay outside the gene matches. This CDR3 contains 18 residues. The DNA of the CDR3 is TGTGCCAGCAGTTACCCCCTTTCCGACAGGGAAGTAAACTATGGCTACACCTTC. Its protein product is CASSYPLSDREVNYGYTF.

This clone occurred once. The V call is TRBV25-1, the J call TRBJ1-2; D possibly corresponds to TRBD1 (5 bases). The CDR3 spans 14 residues. V lost 3 bases to trimming and J lost 2 bases, with 10 bases between them. Germline V gene sequence: CDR1 MGHDK, CDR2 SYGVNS. CDR3 coding DNA: TGTGCCAGCAGTGAGGGGCCACAAAACTATGGCTACACCTTC. As protein: CASSEGPQNYGYTF.

The rearrangement links TRBV19 to TRBJ1-6, with TRBD1 matching over 7 bases. The germline gives CDR1 LNHDA, CDR2 SQIVND (reference sequence). The CDR3 totals 12 residues. Trimming took 9 bases from V and 10 from J; bases not matched to a gene: 6. CDR3 sequence (DNA): TGTGCCAGCCACAGGGGCGGATCACCCCTCCACTTT. Protein: CASHRGGSPLHF.

V gene TRBV7-8 combines with J gene TRBJ2-2, with 7 bases that match TRBD2. With V trimmed by 7 bases and J by 0 bases, 8 bases remained unmatched. CDR1 and CDR2 (germline): SGHVS, FQNEAQ. The length of the CDR3 is 16 residues. CDR3: CASTKSGTTNTGELFF. The CDR3 bases are TGTGCCAGCACCAAATCCGGGACTACGAACACCGGGGAGCTGTTTTTT.

This clone was seen a single time. V usage is TRBV7-6 and J usage is TRBJ1-3; possibly TRBD1 for D (5 bases). Trimming pared 3 bases from V and 2 bases from J, leaving 11 bases between. The V gene's germline CDR1 is SGHVS and CDR2 FNYEAQ. CDR3 length equals 15 residues. CDR3 coding DNA: TGTGCCAGCAGCTTCGGTGGGGCAACTGGAAACACCATATATTTT. It specifies CASSFGGATGNTIYF. Filled out from reference TRBV7-6 and TRBJ1-3, the complete variable domain reads GAGVSQSPRYKVTKRGQDVALRCDPISGHVSLYWYRQALGQGPEFLTYFNYEAQQDKSGLPNDRFSAERPEGSISTLTIQRTEQRDSAMYRCASSFGGATGNTIYFGEGSWLTVV.

The chain employs TRBV2 and TRBJ1-5, with D unclear. From germline, CDR1 is SNHLY and CDR2 FYNNEI. CDR3 length equals 14 residues. V shed 2 bases and J shed 0 bases, with 5 bases lying between them. The CDR3 spells CASSEIYSNQPQHF. The CDR3 DNA reads TGTGCCAGCAGTGAAATCTATAGCAATCAGCCCCAGCATTTT.

V and J are TRBV4-2 and TRBJ2-5; 9 bases match TRBD2. This CDR3 has 16 residues. Looked up from germline, CDR1 is LGHNA and CDR2 is YNFKEQ. Trimming cost V 5 bases and J 1 base; bases outside gene matches: 8. The CDR3 loop is CASSKGLAGLQETQYF. DNA for the CDR3: TGTGCCAGCAGCAAAGGCCTAGCGGGGCTCCAAGAGACCCAGTACTTC.

V and J are TRBV7-9 and TRBJ2-7, with 7 bases lining up with TRBD2. Looked up from germline, CDR1 is SEHNR and CDR2 is FQNEAQ (reference sequence). The junction had 6 bases not matched to a gene; V was cut back by 2 bases and J by 5 bases. The CDR3 has 14 amino acids. CDR3 DNA: TGTGCCAGCAGCTTATACGGGGGGATGAACGAGCAGTACTTC. It specifies CASSLYGGMNEQYF.

This clone was detected only a few times. V is TRBV5-1 and J is TRBJ2-2, with 8 bases that match TRBD2. The germline V gene has CDR1 SGHRS and CDR2 YFSETQ. V shed 0 bases and J 4 bases; nucleotides not matched to a gene: 5. The CDR3 has 16 residues. CDR3 nucleotides: TGCGCCAGCAGCTTGGATATGGCGGGAGGCACCGGGGAGCTGTTTTTT. It is translated as CASSLDMAGGTGELFF. The entire variable domain, with the rest obtained from reference TRBV5-1 and TRBJ2-2, is as follows: KAGVTQTPRYLIKTRGQQVTLSCSPISGHRSVSWYQQTPGQGLQFLFEYFSETQRNKGNFPGRFSGRQFSNSRSEMNVSTLELGDSALYLCASSLDMAGGTGELFFGEGSRLTVL.

This chain connects TRBV2 to TRBJ2-3; 7 nucleotides agree with TRBD1. Germline CDR1 and CDR2: SNHLY and FYNNEI. The trim removed 7 bases at V and 2 bases at J, leaving 9 bases unmatched. This CDR3 is built from 15 residues. CDR3 loop: CASKSDRQVTDTQYF. The CDR3 nucleotides read TGTGCCAGCAAGTCGGACAGGCAAGTCACAGATACGCAGTATTTT.

V usage is TRBV21-1 and J usage is TRBJ2-7; TRBD2 is taken as the D call from the table, unchecked against the DNA. TRBV21-1 corresponds to a pseudogene. The CDR3 runs 15 residues. As DNA, the CDR3 is TGTGCCAGCAGCCCCACTAGCGGTTCGTTCTACGAGCAGTACTTC. Protein sequence: CASSPTSGSFYEQYF.

The rearrangement links TRBV3-1 (or the pseudogene TRBV3-2) to TRBJ2-5; D call uncertain. Deletions cut 7 bases from V and 2 bases from J, with 14 bases between. The germline gives CDR1 LGHDT, CDR2 YNNKEL (reference sequence). The CDR3 consists of 14 residues. CDR3 coding DNA: TGTGCCAGCACCTTCCTAGGTAGTCAAGAGACCCAGTACTTC. As protein: CASTFLGSQETQYF.

The gene calls are TRBV4-3 and TRBJ2-1; D gene unclear. CDR3 length: 14 amino acids. V lost 1 base, J lost 7 bases, and 11 bases lay in between. The germline CDR1 and CDR2 sequences are LGHNA and YSLEER. As DNA, the CDR3 is TGCGCCAGCAGCCAAGGATACCGGTCTAATGAGCAGTTCTTC. This encodes CASSQGYRSNEQFF.

For this clone: The same CDR3 can be traced to other DNA sequences in this sample. V and J are TRBV7-9 and TRBJ2-3; weak D call: TRBD2 (5 bases). The CDR3 length is 15 residues. The V end lost 2 bases, the J end lost 0 bases, and 9 bases lay between the germline ends. CDR1 SEHNR and CDR2 FQNEAQ come from the germline V gene (reference sequence). DNA for the CDR3: TGTGCCAGCAGCTTACGGGGTACTAGCACAGATACGCAGTATTTT. It encodes CASSLRGTSTDTQYF.

V and J are TRBV5-1 and TRBJ2-7; 10 positions agree with TRBD1. Germline CDR1 and CDR2: SGHRS and YFSETQ. This CDR3 comprises 14 residues. After removal of 4 bases from V and 2 bases from J, the junction contained 3 bases not matched to a gene. CDR3 nucleotides: TGCGCCAGCAGCAGAGGGACAGGGGCCTACGAGCAGTACTTC. This sequence encodes CASSRGTGAYEQYF.

Only a few counts were recorded for this clone. The gene calls are TRBV7-2 and TRBJ1-1; tentative D call: TRBD1 (5 bases). Per the germline V gene, CDR1 is SGHTA and CDR2 is FQGNSA. The CDR3 spans 13 residues. The V end lost 4 bases, the J end lost 6 bases, and 12 bases lay between the germline ends. CDR3 DNA: TGTGCCAGCAGCTCAGGAGGGGCTTCTGAAGCTTTCTTT. This translates into CASSSGGASEAFF.